This paragraph covers one T cell receptor (beta chain) sequence. Using unique molecular identifiers, the investigators prepared the TCRbeta library. One entry per CDR3 protein results from TCRdb running MiXCR on the PCR reads. The table has 150,000 to 200,000 distinct CDR3 sequences, roughly 7.5% seen once. These data are taken from a study of T-cell reconstitution after alpha-beta-depleted transplantation in children. V lost 5 bases to trimming and J lost 8 bases; unmatched junction nucleotides: 13. The germline V gene has CDR1 SEHNR and CDR2 FQNEAQ (reference sequence). The CDR3 is 16 residues long.

The rearrangement links TRBV7-9 to TRBJ1-4, with 8 bases aligning to TRBD1. This TCR came from a human donor who donated a stem cell graft to a child with Wiskott-Aldrich syndrome. Specimen: PBMCs from the stem cell graft donor, collected from the stem cell graft. The chain's CDR3 is CASSGQGGSSWEKLFF. CDR3 DNA sequence: TGTGCCAGCAGCGGACAGGGAGGATCGTCTTGGGAAAAACTGTTTTTT.